This T cell receptor beta chain originates from a study of shared clonotypes between healthy human individuals. Once extracted for a subset, genomic DNA was divided evenly among several immunoSEQ plates. Clones were sequenced by immunoSEQ multiplex PCR, and TCRdb holds only the in-frame ones, with some missing. The sample has hundreds of thousands of clones, roughly 96% seen once; the top ten hold about 0.32%. The study's findings and limits: Read depth was anticipated to influence clonotype sharing among donors.

Worth noting for this clone: Its target is unknown.

Germline V gives CDR1 MDHEN, CDR2 SYDVKM. The CDR3 is 12 amino acids. The sequence came from a man between 25 and 39 years old in good health. The source material was memory CD8+ T cells sorted from blood. Subset in this sample: CD45RO+ cells pooled with CCR7-negative TemRA cells. The rearrangement joins TRBV28 to TRBJ1-5; 11 nucleotides match TRBD1. Here the CDR3 reads CATGQGAQPQHF. CDR3 coding DNA: TGTGCTACCGGACAGGGGGCTCAGCCCCAGCATTTT. The variable domain in full, with the rest retrieved from reference TRBV28 and TRBJ1-5, is DVKVTQSSRYLVKRTGEKVFLECVQDMDHENMFWYRQDPGLGLRLIYFSYDVKMKEKGDIPEGYSVSREKKERFSLILESASTNQTSMYLCATGQGAQPQHFGDGTRLSIL.